Listed below are T cell receptor beta chains from one sample, sequenced in a study of cytomegalovirus exposure and HLA in healthy donors. Generated by immunoSEQ multiplex PCR, the TCRdb table keeps only in-frame clones and is missing some. The sample records approximately 160,000 clones, 65% to 85% being singletons. The sequenced sample was PBMCs. These TCRs come from a woman between 50 and 59 years old in good health and CMV-seropositive. Both conserved end residues are part of each CDR3. The D gene is left open where the match is weak. Clone size is not always given. Where it is, it says once, few, many or a class for expanded clones.

v_call	clone_size	d_call	j_call	cdr3_nt	cdr3_aa
TRBV30	-	-	TRBJ2-2	TGTGCCTTCTTCTCCGGCGGGGGCGGCAACACCGGGGAGCTGTTTTTT	CAFFSGGGGNTGELFF
TRBV28	-	-	TRBJ1-1	TGTGCCAGCAGTTTAAGCCGTGAAGCTTTCTTT	CASSLSREAFF
TRBV7-9	-	-	TRBJ2-1	TGTGCCAGCAGATTTCAGGGGGCTAGCGGAGGCCCCTACGAGCAGTTCTTC	CASRFQGASGGPYEQFF
TRBV27	-	-	TRBJ1-1	TGTGCCAGCACGGGGTTAGCCGGGAACACTGAAGCTTTCTTT	CASTGLAGNTEAFF
TRBV27	-	TRBD2	TRBJ2-5	TGTGCCAGCAGTTATAGCGGGGAGAAAGGAGAGACCCAGTACTTC	CASSYSGEKGETQYF
TRBV5-1	-	-	TRBJ1-4	TGCGCCAGCAGCTCGGGATCTACAGGGACTGAAAAACTGTTTTTT	CASSSGSTGTEKLFF
TRBV7-2	-	-	TRBJ2-6	TGTGCCAGCAAAACAGCTGGGGCCAACGTCCTGACTTTC	CASKTAGANVLTF
TRBV2	-	TRBD1	TRBJ1-2	TGTGCCAGCAGCGGACAGGCCGTAAACTATGGCTACACCTTC	CASSGQAVNYGYTF
TRBV2	once	-	TRBJ1-2	TGTGCCAGCAGGAGGGGACCGGGAGATGGCTACACCTTC	CASRRGPGDGYTF
TRBV5-8	few	TRBD2	TRBJ2-3	TGTGCCAGCAGCTTACTTCTTGCGGGGGGTAGCACAGATACGCAGTATTTT	CASSLLLAGGSTDTQYF
TRBV29-1	once	-	TRBJ2-1	TGCAGCGTGGAGCGCTACCTTGATGAGCAGTTCTTC	CSVERYLDEQFF
TRBV6-1	-	TRBD1	TRBJ1-1	TGTGCCAGCAGTGGACCGGGACAGGGGGCTTTCATGAACACTGAAGCTTTCTTT	CASSGPGQGAFMNTEAFF
TRBV11-2	-	TRBD1	TRBJ1-6	TGTGCCAGCAGCGCCGGACAGGGGGATTCACCCCTCCACTTT	CASSAGQGDSPLHF
TRBV5-1	-	TRBD2	TRBJ2-5	TGCGCCAGCAGCTTGGTTCTTAGCGGGGGCGAGACCCAGTACTTC	CASSLVLSGGETQYF
TRBV29-1	-	-	TRBJ2-7	TGCAGCGTTGAAGACAGGGGTATCTCCTACGAGCAGTACTTC	CSVEDRGISYEQYF
TRBV5-5	-	TRBD1	TRBJ2-3	TGTGCCAGCAGGGGGACAGGGGCGAGCACAGATACGCAGTATTTT	CASRGTGASTDTQYF
TRBV7-3	-	-	TRBJ2-3	TGTGCCAGCAGCCTCGACAATACGCAGTATTTT	CASSLDNTQYF
TRBV7-2	-	TRBD1	TRBJ1-6	TGTGCCAGCAGCTTAGCCACAGGGGATATGTCACCCCTCCACTTT	CASSLATGDMSPLHF
TRBV5-1	once	TRBD1	TRBJ2-3	TGCGCCAGCAGCCCAGGACAGGGGGCCAGGCGCCTCACAGATACGCAGTATTTT	CASSPGQGARRLTDTQYF
TRBV28	-	TRBD1	TRBJ2-7	TGTGCCAGCAGTTTCCGGGACAGGGAGTACGAGCAGTACTTC	CASSFRDREYEQYF
TRBV2	-	-	TRBJ2-2	TGTGCCAGCAGTGTGCAACAGGGGAACACCGGGGAGCTGTTTTTT	CASSVQQGNTGELFF
TRBV5-6	few	TRBD2	TRBJ2-5	TGTGCCAGCAGCTTGATGGGGGGGGAGGATCAGGAGACCCAGTACTTC	CASSLMGGEDQETQYF
TRBV18	-	-	TRBJ2-3	TGTGCCAGCTCACCCAGGGCTAGCGTTAGCACAGATACGCAGTATTTT	CASSPRASVSTDTQYF
TRBV7-9	few	-	TRBJ1-1	TGTGCCAGCAGCTTAGGACAGAACACTGAAGCTTTCTTT	CASSLGQNTEAFF
TRBV7-9	-	-	TRBJ1-4	TGTGCCAGCACCTACAGGGAAACTAATGAAAAACTGTTTTTT	CASTYRETNEKLFF
TRBV15	-	TRBD1	TRBJ1-5	TGTGCCACCAGCAGGGATGGGACAGCACTCGCGGAAGGCAATCAGCCCCAGCATTTT	CATSRDGTALAEGNQPQHF
TRBV30	-	-	TRBJ1-5	TGTGCCTGGAGTAGGAGAGCCGGCAATCAGCCCCAGCATTTT	CAWSRRAGNQPQHF
TRBV6-1	-	-	TRBJ1-1	TGTGCCAGCAGTCCAAGAGGAGTCACTGAAGCTTTCTTT	CASSPRGVTEAFF
TRBV10-3	-	TRBD2	TRBJ2-1	TGTGCCGTGTGGGGGGGTGTAGATGTTAGCGGGTACGATGAGCAGTTCTTC	CAVWGGVDVSGYDEQFF
TRBV4-3	few	TRBD2	TRBJ2-3	TGCGCCAGCAGCCAAGATCCTCCTAGCGGGGGGCCAGATACGCAGTATTTT	CASSQDPPSGGPDTQYF
TRBV27	-	TRBD2	TRBJ2-5	TGTGCCAGCAGTTTACGACTAGCGGGGGGAGAGACGCCCCAGTACTTC	CASSLRLAGGETPQYF
TRBV6-1	-	-	TRBJ2-7	TGTGCCAGCAGTGAAGAAAAGGGACATAAATTAACCTACGAGCAGTACTTC	CASSEEKGHKLTYEQYF
TRBV7-9	-	-	TRBJ1-1	TGTGCCAGCAGCTTAGGAGGTTCGGCAGGGGCTGAAGCTTTCTTT	CASSLGGSAGAEAFF
TRBV4-3	-	TRBD1	TRBJ1-2	TGCGCCAGCAGCACCCGACAGGGGGCTAGGTATGGCTACACCTTC	CASSTRQGARYGYTF
TRBV19	-	TRBD1	TRBJ1-2	TGTGCCAGTAGTATAGGAGGGACAGGAGTCTATGGCTACACCTTC	CASSIGGTGVYGYTF
TRBV7-2	-	-	TRBJ2-5	TGTGCCAGCAGCATCCACAGGGACCAAGAGACCCAGTACTTC	CASSIHRDQETQYF
TRBV5-4	-	TRBD2	TRBJ2-1	TGTGCCAGCAGCTCAGGACTAGCCGACTACAATGAGCAGTTCTTC	CASSSGLADYNEQFF
TRBV28	-	-	TRBJ2-4	TGTGCCAGCAGTGGGACACCCTATGGGGACATTCAGTACTTC	CASSGTPYGDIQYF
TRBV2	-	TRBD1	TRBJ2-7	TGTGCCAGCAGAGGGACAGGGCACGGCGAGCAGTACTTC	CASRGTGHGEQYF
TRBV11-3	-	TRBD2	TRBJ2-3	TGTGCCAGCAGCGGAATAGCGGGAGAGGGCACAGATACGCAGTATTTT	CASSGIAGEGTDTQYF
TRBV7-2	-	TRBD1	TRBJ2-3	TGTGCCAGCAGGTACAGGGGAGGCACAGATACGCAGTATTTT	CASRYRGGTDTQYF
TRBV29-1	few	TRBD2	TRBJ2-3	TGCAGCGTCGAGGCTTCACCAGCGGGAGGCGGCCCAGATACGCAGTATTTT	CSVEASPAGGGPDTQYF